These 10 T cell receptor beta chains were sequenced from one sample in a study of T cells in Graves' hyperthyroidism and ophthalmopathy. Template material for amplifying TCR beta CDR3 regions consisted of RNA transcripts. A set of HTBI primers served as the primers for a first-round RT-PCR of the TCR CDR3. TCRdb reprocessed the multiplex PCR reads via MiXCR and lists one record per CDR3 protein. The table shows roughly 93,000 distinct CDR3 sequences, with over 50% occurring only once. Sequencing was performed on blood. Every receptor here comes from a woman aged 40-49 years with Graves' hyperthyroidism.

Points on this clonotype: With a much larger clone just one base away, this may be a read error. The CDR3 region has the DNA TGTGCCAGCAGCTTAGCGCGGGGGGCTTCGTTTTTT. Protein: CASSLARGASFF. The chain recombines TRBV12-3 or TRBV12-4 with TRBJ1-4; D is possibly TRBD1 (6 bases). The CDR3 consists of 12 residues.

The table lists this clonotype with a count of one. CDR3 sequence (DNA): TGTGCCAGCAGCCCGATACCCGGGACAGGGTTGTACGAGCAGTACTTC. The encoded protein is CASSPIPGTGLYEQYF. The chain is built from TRBV7-2 and TRBJ2-7, with TRBD1 matching 9 bases. V shed 5 bases and J 4 bases; nucleotides not matched to a gene: 12. Germline CDR1 is SGHTA and CDR2 is FQGNSA. The length of the CDR3 is 16 residues.

This clonotype was picked up many times. The junction shows a germline mismatch at one end, possibly a read error. The gene calls are TRBV7-2 and TRBJ1-1; D unresolved. The CDR3 runs 16 residues. Per the germline V gene, CDR1 is SGHTA and CDR2 is FQGNSA. CDR3 sequence (DNA): TGCGCCAGCAGCCCCCGGGTAGGGAGTGTGAACACTGAAGCTTTCTTT. It yields the protein CASSPRVGSVNTEAFF.

The chain has TRBV20-1 and TRBJ2-5; TRBD1 matches 9 bases. Trimming at V came to 6 bases and at J to 6 bases, leaving 11 bases not matched to a gene. The CDR3 has 14 amino acids. Germline V gene data show CDR1 as DFQATT and CDR2 as SNEGSKA (reference sequence). CDR3 in amino acids: CSAIQTGGGKTQYF. CDR3 in DNA: TGCAGTGCCATTCAAACAGGGGGCGGGAAGACCCAGTACTTC.

This clonotype was seen ten or more times. CDR3 sequence (DNA): TGTGCCAGCAGTACGGGGACCACGGAAGCCCACGAGCAGTACTTC. Its translation: CASSTGTTEAHEQYF. The rearrangement joins TRBV12-3 or TRBV12-4 to TRBJ2-7; D might be TRBD1 or TRBD2, each matching 5 bases. There are 15 residues in the CDR3. Trimming took off 5 bases at V and 5 bases at J, with 19 bases between the two ends.

This chain joins TRBV6-5 and TRBJ2-7; D unresolved. The CDR3 is 15 amino acids. V shed 2 bases and J shed 3 bases, with 14 bases lying between them. CDR1 MNHEY and CDR2 SVGAGI come from the germline V gene. CDR3 nucleotide sequence: TGTGCCAGCAGTTACGTCTTTTCGAGCTTCTACGAGCAGTACTTC. It encodes CASSYVFSSFYEQYF.

The rearrangement joins TRBV20-1 to TRBJ2-5, with no clear D. The CDR3 totals 13 residues. Germline CDR1 DFQATT, CDR2 SNEGSKA (reference sequence). Deletions cut 6 bases from V and 1 base from J, with 12 bases between. The CDR3 protein is CSASKQIQETQYF. The DNA for the CDR3 is TGCAGTGCAAGCAAACAGATCCAAGAGACCCAGTACTTC.

The chain joins TRBV20-1 to TRBJ2-3, with 8 bases identical to TRBD2. This CDR3 contains 16 residues. Trimming cost V 1 base and J 0 bases; bases outside gene matches: 6. Per germline, CDR1 DFQATT and CDR2 SNEGSKA (reference sequence). Written as DNA, the CDR3 is TGCAGTGCTAGAGGTTTGTCTAGCGGGAGCACAGATACGCAGTATTTT. It translates to CSARGLSSGSTDTQYF.

This chain connects TRBV10-2 to TRBJ2-6; a possible D gene is TRBD2 (6 bases). From germline, CDR1 is WSHSY and CDR2 SAAADI. This CDR3 has 15 amino acids. Deletions cut 0 bases from V and 18 bases from J, with 21 bases between. CDR3 in amino acids: CASSESTRGTWLETF. For the CDR3, the DNA is TGCGCCAGCAGTGAGTCGACTCGGGGGACGTGGTTAGAGACTTTC.

This clonotype was counted at least ten times. The chain links TRBV5-1 to TRBJ2-7; TRBD2 might be the D (5 bases). Germline V gene data show CDR1 as SGHRS and CDR2 as YFSETQ. This CDR3 spans 13 amino acids. Trimming left V 4 bases short and J 1 base short, with 9 bases between. The CDR3 protein is CASSVGVSYEQYF. CDR3 nucleotide sequence: TGCGCCAGCAGCGTCGGGGTATCCTACGAGCAGTACTTC.